One sample yielded the 32 T cell receptor beta chains listed below, sequenced in a study of T cells in Graves' hyperthyroidism and ophthalmopathy. What was amplified from RNA transcripts were TCR beta CDR3 regions. TCR CDR3 underwent first-round RT-PCR with the HTBI primer set. In TCRdb, the multiplex PCR reads were re-called with MiXCR into one record per CDR3 protein. Seen here are about 500,000 distinct CDR3 sequences, about 16% observed once, and the top ten hold 25% to 30%. Sequencing was performed on blood. The source is a woman in her 30s with Graves' ophthalmopathy.

This clonotype was counted a few times. V is TRBV20-1 and J is TRBJ2-1; D remains unclear. Trimming removed 0 bases from V and 6 bases from J, with 12 bases in between. The CDR3 spans 14 residues. CDR1 is DFQATT, CDR2 SNEGSKA, per germline (reference sequence). CDR3 amino acids: CSARDSAQRNEQFF. Here the CDR3 DNA reads TGCAGTGCTAGAGATTCCGCTCAGCGCAATGAGCAGTTCTTC.

The chain employs TRBV10-3 and TRBJ2-2; 10 nucleotides align to TRBD2. The CDR3 spans 15 residues. V gave up 4 bases and J gave up 5 bases; unmatched junction bases: 4. Germline CDR1 is ENHRY and CDR2 is SYGVKD. CDR3 protein: CAISGTSGRTGELFF. CDR3 in DNA: TGTGCCATCAGTGGGACTAGCGGTAGGACCGGGGAGCTGTTTTTT.

This clonotype was seen more than once but under ten times. The V gene is TRBV7-8, the J gene TRBJ1-1, with D perhaps TRBD1 (5 bases). Trimming cost V 5 bases and J 5 bases, with 15 bases left between them. Looked up from germline, CDR1 is SGHVS and CDR2 is FQNEAQ. This CDR3 comprises 14 residues. CDR3 coding DNA: TGTGCCAGCAGCCCTTTGGGGGGAAAGACTGAAGCTTTCTTT. This codes for CASSPLGGKTEAFF.

V is TRBV20-1 and J is TRBJ2-3; 9 bases agree with TRBD2. Germline V gene data show CDR1 as DFQATT and CDR2 as SNEGSKA (reference sequence). The CDR3 contains 15 residues. The J segment lost 4 bases and the V segment lost 2 bases, leaving 7 bases of the junction unmatched. The CDR3 bases are TGCAGTGCTAGAATGCCTAGCGGGAAGTCAGATACGCAGTATTTT. Translation: CSARMPSGKSDTQYF.

This clonotype was counted between two and nine times. The CDR3 spells CASSREGRDEQFF. The CDR3 DNA sequence: TGTGCCAGCAGCCGGGAGGGCCGGGATGAGCAGTTCTTC. The genes are TRBV7-8 and TRBJ2-1, with 8 nucleotides matching TRBD2. Germline loops: CDR1 SGHVS, CDR2 FQNEAQ. This CDR3 has 13 residues. Unmatched junction bases numbered 5, after V lost 5 bases and J lost 8 bases.

This clonotype was recorded at least ten times. The V call is TRBV4-1, the J call TRBJ2-7, with 9 bases lining up with TRBD1. Germline CDR1 is MGHRA and CDR2 is YSYEKL. V lost 4 bases to trimming and J lost 4 bases; unmatched junction nucleotides: 8. The CDR3 contains 15 residues. The CDR3 region is CASSPGQGGVYEQYF. CDR3 nucleotides: TGCGCCAGCAGCCCGGGACAGGGAGGTGTATACGAGCAGTACTTC.

This clonotype was observed at least ten times. This rearrangement joins TRBV24-1 to TRBJ2-3; TRBD2 matches at 7 bases. Germline trimming cut 6 bases from V and 4 bases from J; bases unmatched to any gene: 15. CDR3 length: 17 residues. Germline CDR1 and CDR2: KGHDR and SFDVKD. The CDR3 here is CATSYGKRRETPDTQYF. CDR3 sequence (DNA): TGTGCCACCAGTTACGGGAAAAGGCGGGAGACCCCAGATACGCAGTATTTT.

This clonotype was counted between two and nine times. This chain links TRBV20-1 with TRBJ2-1, with TRBD2 matching over 15 bases. Germline trimming cut 4 bases from V and 5 bases from J; bases unmatched to any gene: 9. The germline CDR1 and CDR2 sequences are DFQATT and SNEGSKA (reference sequence). The CDR3 is made up of 17 amino acids. CDR3 in amino acids: CSAIAGTSGRTHNEQFF. For the CDR3, the DNA is TGCAGTGCTATCGCAGGGACTAGCGGGAGGACACACAATGAGCAGTTCTTC.

V and J are TRBV20-1 and TRBJ2-1; the D gene is possibly TRBD2 (5 bases). From germline, CDR1 is DFQATT and CDR2 SNEGSKA (reference sequence). Trimming cost V 4 bases and J 8 bases, with 15 bases left between them. The CDR3 has 13 amino acids. The CDR3, as DNA: TGCAGTGCTAAAATTGGAGGCATTGATGAGCAGTTCTTC. Its translation is CSAKIGGIDEQFF.

This clonotype was detected many times. The chain uses TRBV5-1 and TRBJ2-1; the D call may be TRBD1 or TRBD2 (6 bases each). The CDR3 is made up of 15 amino acids. V was trimmed by 0 bases and J by 6 bases, leaving 13 bases between them. Germline V gene data show CDR1 as SGHRS and CDR2 as YFSETQ. CDR3 coding DNA: TGCGCCAGCAGCTTGGCCGGGGGCGCTGGCAATGAGCAGTTCTTC. Encoded protein: CASSLAGGAGNEQFF. The complete variable domain, with remaining parts taken from reference TRBV5-1 and TRBJ2-1, reads KAGVTQTPRYLIKTRGQQVTLSCSPISGHRSVSWYQQTPGQGLQFLFEYFSETQRNKGNFPGRFSGRQFSNSRSEMNVSTLELGDSALYLCASSLAGGAGNEQFFGPGTRLTVL.

This clonotype was counted many times. This chain joins TRBV14 and TRBJ1-1; D perhaps matches TRBD1 (5 bases). CDR1 is SGHDN, CDR2 FVKESK, per germline. The V end lost 6 bases, the J end lost 6 bases, and 14 bases lay between the germline ends. The CDR3 is 13 amino acids. The chain's CDR3 is CASSPIQGAEAFF. The CDR3 bases are TGTGCCAGCAGTCCGATCCAGGGCGCTGAAGCTTTCTTT.

The sample holds many counts of this clonotype. The J gene is TRBJ2-1, the V gene TRBV6-2 or TRBV6-3; TRBD2 aligns across 10 bases. Trimming cost V 6 bases and J 6 bases; bases outside gene matches: 23. The CDR3 is 20 amino acids. Germline V gene lookup returns CDR1 MNHEY and CDR2 SVGEGT. CDR3 region: CASSPRGENKREGVINEQFF. CDR3 in DNA: TGTGCCAGCAGCCCCAGGGGGGAGAATAAGCGGGAGGGGGTCATCAATGAGCAGTTCTTC.

CDR3 residues: CASSPATRNNEQFF. CDR3 sequence (DNA): TGTGCCAGCAGCCCCGCAACAAGAAACAATGAGCAGTTCTTC. The rearrangement links TRBV7-6 to TRBJ2-1, with unresolved D. With 5 bases removed from V and 5 bases from J, the gap between germline ends came to 13 bases. CDR1 and CDR2 from the germline V gene are SGHVS and FNYEAQ. CDR3 size: 14 residues.

This clonotype was seen a handful of times. The chain combines TRBV4-1 with TRBJ2-6; D might be TRBD1 (6 bases). Germline CDR1 is MGHRA and CDR2 is YSYEKL. Trimming took 0 bases from V and 4 from J, leaving 19 bases between them. This CDR3 has 19 residues. The CDR3 DNA follows: TGCGCCAGCAGCCAAGATGACCTGGACAGCCTTTTCGGGGCCAACGTCCTGACTTTC. It specifies CASSQDDLDSLFGANVLTF.

This chain links TRBV11-2 with TRBJ2-7; D is undetermined. V dropped 4 bases and J dropped 7 bases, with 20 bases sitting between them. CDR1 is SGHAT, CDR2 FQNNGV, per germline. The CDR3 length is 15 residues. The CDR3 DNA sequence: TGTGCCAGCAGCTCGGACGATCCCTTACCTGGGGAGCAGTACTTC. Residues: CASSSDDPLPGEQYF.

The chain carries TRBV4-3 and TRBJ2-3; D is perhaps TRBD1 or TRBD2 (5 bases each). The ends were cut back, 0 bases at V and 5 bases at J, with 12 bases in the middle. The germline gives CDR1 LGHNA, CDR2 YSLEER. This CDR3 is built from 15 residues. CDR3 DNA: TGCGCCAGCAGCCAAGAGAGGGGCCAGAGAGATACGCAGTATTTT. Translated: CASSQERGQRDTQYF.

Note on this clonotype: This could be a read error, since a much larger clone is one nucleotide away. The chain carries TRBV12-3 or TRBV12-4 and TRBJ1-5; tentative D call: TRBD1 (5 bases). Trimming took 3 bases from V and 2 from J, leaving 11 bases between them. The CDR3 has 15 amino acids. CDR3 residues: CASSFGRDRNQPQHF. The CDR3 DNA follows: TGTGCCAGCAGTTTTGGCAGGGATCGCAATCAGCCCCAGCATTTT.

In this sample, this clonotype turned up many times. V is TRBV5-1 and J is TRBJ2-1; 8 bases line up with TRBD1. Germline lookup yields CDR1 SGHRS and CDR2 YFSETQ. The CDR3 length is 17 residues. Trimming removed 7 bases from V and 1 base from J; junction bases left unmatched: 13. CDR3 loop: CASRKVGQGGSYNEQFF. The CDR3 coding sequence is TGCGCCAGCCGAAAAGTAGGACAGGGAGGTTCCTACAATGAGCAGTTCTTC. The variable domain in full, completed from reference TRBV5-1 and TRBJ2-1, reads KAGVTQTPRYLIKTRGQQVTLSCSPISGHRSVSWYQQTPGQGLQFLFEYFSETQRNKGNFPGRFSGRQFSNSRSEMNVSTLELGDSALYLCASRKVGQGGSYNEQFFGPGTRLTVL.

V gene TRBV6-1 combines with J gene TRBJ2-7; D is perhaps TRBD1 (5 bases). Trimming removed 6 bases from V and 1 base from J, with 22 bases in between. The CDR3 is 17 amino acids. From germline, CDR1 is MNHNS and CDR2 SASEGT. The CDR3 here is CASSLDGPDNPSYEQYF. As DNA, the CDR3 is TGTGCCAGCAGCCTCGACGGACCGGACAACCCATCCTACGAGCAGTACTTC.

This clonotype was picked up a small number of times. This rearrangement joins TRBV25-1 to TRBJ2-1; 8 bases line up with TRBD1. The CDR3 length is 14 residues. Unmatched junction bases numbered 13, after V lost 6 bases and J lost 12 bases. From germline, CDR1 is MGHDK and CDR2 SYGVNS. This CDR3 is CASRGQGISRRQFF. Here the CDR3 DNA reads TGTGCCAGCAGAGGACAGGGAATAAGTCGTAGGCAGTTCTTC.

This clonotype was found many times. J is TRBJ2-2 and V is TRBV5-1, with 7 bases matching TRBD2. From germline, CDR1 is SGHRS and CDR2 YFSETQ. Trimming took 0 bases from V and 4 from J; bases not matched to a gene: 3. CDR3 length equals 15 residues. CDR3: CASSLEASGTGELFF. The CDR3 DNA is TGCGCCAGCAGCTTGGAGGCTAGCGGCACCGGGGAGCTGTTTTTT. Full variable domain (missing parts from reference TRBV5-1 and TRBJ2-2): KAGVTQTPRYLIKTRGQQVTLSCSPISGHRSVSWYQQTPGQGLQFLFEYFSETQRNKGNFPGRFSGRQFSNSRSEMNVSTLELGDSALYLCASSLEASGTGELFFGEGSRLTVL.

This clonotype was detected ten times or more. The chain couples TRBV6-1 to TRBJ1-2; D is unclear. This CDR3 region has 16 residues. Trimming took off 2 bases at V and 3 bases at J, with 16 bases between the two ends. Per germline, CDR1 MNHNS and CDR2 SASEGT. The CDR3: CASSELSGETYYGYTF. In nucleotides, the CDR3 is TGTGCCAGCAGTGAACTCTCCGGGGAGACATACTATGGCTACACCTTC.

J is TRBJ2-5 and V is TRBV29-1; 12 positions agree with TRBD1. V gave up 6 bases and J gave up 5 bases; unmatched junction bases: 10. From germline, CDR1 is SQVTM and CDR2 ANQGSEA. The CDR3 consists of 15 residues. Here the CDR3 reads CSVTPGTGGFETQYF. In DNA, the CDR3 is TGCAGCGTAACCCCCGGGACAGGGGGCTTCGAGACCCAGTACTTC.

This clonotype was seen a handful of times. CDR3 in DNA: TGTGCCAGCAGCGTAGACACGGTGAGGGGGAACTACGAGCAGTACTTC. As protein: CASSVDTVRGNYEQYF. The genes are TRBV9 and TRBJ2-7; D is possibly TRBD1 (6 bases). The CDR3 runs to 16 residues. V was shortened by 0 bases and J by 3 bases, with 16 bases between the two germline ends. Germline V gene data show CDR1 as SGDLS and CDR2 as YYNGEE.

This clonotype was recorded many times. This rearrangement joins TRBV15 to TRBJ1-4; TRBD1 aligns across 7 bases. With V trimmed by 5 bases and J by 4 bases, 10 bases remained unmatched. The germline gives CDR1 LNHNV, CDR2 YYDKDF (reference sequence). The length of the CDR3 is 16 residues. CDR3 DNA sequence: TGTGCCACCAGCCAAGGGGTGGACAGGATTAATGAAAAACTGTTTTTT. It encodes CATSQGVDRINEKLFF.

In its sample, this clonotype was seen many times. V gene TRBV30 combines with J gene TRBJ1-2; D unresolved. Trimming cost V 7 bases and J 8 bases, with 8 bases left between them. From germline, CDR1 is GTSNPN and CDR2 SVGIG (reference sequence). This CDR3 is 9 amino acids long. CDR3 sequence (DNA): TGTGCCTTGCACGGGGGCTACACCTTC. Its translation: CALHGGYTF.

In this sample, this clonotype turned up many times. The CDR3 DNA follows: TGTGCCAGCAGTGACACAGGGGGCATTGAGACCCAGTACTTC. This translates into CASSDTGGIETQYF. The chain joins TRBV25-1 to TRBJ2-5; TRBD1 aligns across 9 bases. Losses at the gene ends were 3 bases for V and 5 bases for J; bases not matched to a gene: 4. The CDR3 has 14 amino acids. The germline V gene has CDR1 MGHDK and CDR2 SYGVNS.

This clonotype appeared many times. V usage is TRBV6-1 and J usage is TRBJ1-5; D is undetermined. This CDR3 is built from 15 residues. The ends were cut back, 7 bases at V and 0 bases at J, with 13 bases in the middle. Germline CDR1 is MNHNS and CDR2 is SASEGT. CDR3 bases: TGTGCCAGCACCCCCGCCCGGAATAGCAATCAGCCCCAGCATTTT. As protein: CASTPARNSNQPQHF.

Ten or more counts support this clonotype. The chain links TRBV29-1 to TRBJ2-1; 8 bases line up with TRBD2. The CDR3 contains 15 residues. Germline assignment: CDR1 SQVTM and CDR2 ANQGSEA. V trimming: 0 bases; J trimming: 5 bases; junction bases outside the gene matches: 6. CDR3 amino acids: CSVEDRSGSDNEQFF. In DNA, the CDR3 is TGCAGCGTTGAAGATCGAAGCGGGAGCGACAATGAGCAGTTCTTC.

This clonotype was recorded many times. This chain uses TRBV20-1 with TRBJ2-3, with TRBD2 identical over 7 bases. V lost 6 bases to trimming and J lost 0 bases; unmatched junction nucleotides: 6. Germline loops: CDR1 DFQATT, CDR2 SNEGSKA (reference sequence). The CDR3 extends over 14 amino acids. As DNA, the CDR3 is TGCAGTGCCCCGACTAGCTTCAGCACAGATACGCAGTATTTT. The encoded protein is CSAPTSFSTDTQYF.

As regards this clonotype: Because the CDR3 is missing its conserved closing phenylalanine or tryptophan, this is likely a read error. The chain is built from TRBV9 and TRBJ2-1, with 9 positions matching TRBD2. CDR1 and CDR2 from the germline V gene are SGDLS and YYNGEE. After removal of 7 bases from V and 4 bases from J, the junction contained 3 bases not matched to a gene. The length of the CDR3 is 13 residues. CDR3 sequence: CASAGGWYNEQFL. The CDR3 DNA reads as TGTGCCAGCGCGGGAGGGTGGTACAATGAGCAGTTCCTC.

This clonotype was counted ten times or more. The genes are TRBV5-1 and TRBJ2-5; 8 nucleotides match TRBD2. Germline V gene lookup returns CDR1 SGHRS and CDR2 YFSETQ. CDR3 length: 16 residues. V shed 0 bases, J shed 3 bases, and the junction held 7 bases outside the gene matches. The CDR3 nucleotides are TGCGCCAGCAGCTTGGACCCAGCGGGAGAGGAAGAGACCCAGTACTTC. Translated: CASSLDPAGEEETQYF.